The rows below give T cell receptor beta chains drawn from one sample of a study of blood T cell repertoires in COVID-19. The table came from immunoSEQ multiplex PCR; TCRdb's copy has only in-frame clones and leaves some out. The sample comprises some 180,000 clones, 70% to 90% of which are singletons, and approximately 25% rests with the top ten. Sequenced: PBMCs or T cells enriched from blood (not recorded which). The origin of the receptors is a woman between 35 and 50 years old in a cohort exposed to, infected with or recovered from COVID-19 (not recorded which). CDR3s include the opening cysteine and the closing phenylalanine or tryptophan. The D gene is left open where the match is weak. Clone size is stated in some rows and not others, as once, few, many or a class when expanded.

DNA: TGTGCCAGCAGCTTATCTCTAAATGAGCAGTTCTTC
CDR3: CASSLSLNEQFF
V: TRBV7-9
D: .
J: TRBJ2-1
size: once

DNA: TGTGCCAGCAGCACCAGGGGGCGCGGGGAGACCCAGTACTTC
CDR3: CASSTRGRGETQYF
V: TRBV13
D: TRBD1
J: TRBJ2-5
size: .

DNA: TGTGCCAGCAGTTCCTCTCGAGGCTCCAATTCACCCCTCCACTTT
CDR3: CASSSSRGSNSPLHF
V: TRBV6-5
D: .
J: TRBJ1-6
size: few

DNA: TGCGCCAGCAGCTGGGGCGGCAGGCAGGGGTCACCCCTCCACTTT
CDR3: CASSWGGRQGSPLHF
V: TRBV5-1
D: .
J: TRBJ1-6
size: .

DNA: TGTGCCAGCATCCGGGGGAGGGGTGGAAATAATTCACCCCTCCACTTT
CDR3: CASIRGRGGNNSPLHF
V: TRBV11-2
D: .
J: TRBJ1-6
size: .

DNA: TGTGCCAGTAGTATAGGGAACAGGGTCGAAACAGATACGCAGTATTTT
CDR3: CASSIGNRVETDTQYF
V: TRBV19
D: .
J: TRBJ2-3
size: .

DNA: TGCGCCAGCAGTGACCCAGGACAGGGCCACACTGAAGCTTTCTTT
CDR3: CASSDPGQGHTEAFF
V: TRBV10-2
D: TRBD1
J: TRBJ1-1
size: .

DNA: TGTGCCATGGGTGTGGCCAGCGGGGGTTCGGTCGAGCAGTACTTC
CDR3: CAMGVASGGSVEQYF
V: TRBV10-3
D: TRBD2
J: TRBJ2-7
size: .

DNA: TGTGCCAGCAGTTTATCGGGGTACGCGGGAGGGCCAGGGGAGCAGTTCTTC
CDR3: CASSLSGYAGGPGEQFF
V: TRBV27
D: TRBD2
J: TRBJ2-1
size: .

DNA: TGTGCCAGCAGCTCCCTCGGACAGATCGCCACCTACGAGCAGTACTTC
CDR3: CASSSLGQIATYEQYF
V: TRBV7-8
D: .
J: TRBJ2-7
size: .

DNA: TGTGCCAGCAGCCGCTTCCAGGGGGCTCAGGAGACCCAGTACTTC
CDR3: CASSRFQGAQETQYF
V: TRBV14
D: TRBD1
J: TRBJ2-5
size: few

DNA: TGCGCCAGCAGCCAAGATGGCGGACAGCGCGTTAAAGCTTTCTTT
CDR3: CASSQDGGQRVKAFF
V: TRBV4-1
D: .
J: TRBJ1-1
size: .

DNA: TGTGCCAGCAGCGTAGGCGGTGCGGGACAGCTGTTTTTT
CDR3: CASSVGGAGQLFF
V: TRBV9
D: TRBD1
J: TRBJ1-4
size: .

DNA: TGCGCCAGCAGAGCGGGGCCTGAGTATGGCTACACCTTC
CDR3: CASRAGPEYGYTF
V: TRBV5-1
D: .
J: TRBJ1-2
size: .

DNA: TGTGCCAGCAGCCCCCCATTTGGAACCGGGGGTTCGGAAAAACTGTTTTTT
CDR3: CASSPPFGTGGSEKLFF
V: TRBV3-1/TRBV3-2
D: .
J: TRBJ1-4
size: .

DNA: TGTGCCAGCTCTGGGGACTCCCACTATGGCTACACCTTC
CDR3: CASSGDSHYGYTF
V: TRBV18
D: .
J: TRBJ1-2
size: .

DNA: TGTGCCAGCAGCAAACCGCGAAGGACCTCAGGGGCGAGGCAGCCCCAGCATTTT
CDR3: CASSKPRRTSGARQPQHF
V: TRBV21-1
D: .
J: TRBJ1-5
size: .

DNA: TGTGCCAGTAGTATACTTTGGGGACTAGCGGGGGAAAACACCGGGGAGCTGTTTTTT
CDR3: CASSILWGLAGENTGELFF
V: TRBV19
D: TRBD2
J: TRBJ2-2
size: .

DNA: TGTGCCTGGAGCGAGGGACAGAGTTTTCAGCCCCAGCATTTT
CDR3: CAWSEGQSFQPQHF
V: TRBV30
D: TRBD1
J: TRBJ1-5
size: .

DNA: TGTGCCAGCAGCGGACAGGGGCCCCATGGAAACACCATATATTTT
CDR3: CASSGQGPHGNTIYF
V: TRBV9
D: TRBD1
J: TRBJ1-3
size: once

DNA: TGTGCCAGCAGCTTCGGGACAGGGGTGGGAGAAAAACTGTTTTTT
CDR3: CASSFGTGVGEKLFF
V: TRBV7-2
D: TRBD1
J: TRBJ1-4
size: .

DNA: TGTGCCTGGATCAGCCCGCTAGCGTCTTCAGGGACAGATACGCAGTATTTT
CDR3: CAWISPLASSGTDTQYF
V: TRBV30
D: .
J: TRBJ2-3
size: once

DNA: TGTGCCAGCAGTCCCCAAGGGGGCAGACTAAACTACGAGCAGTACTTC
CDR3: CASSPQGGRLNYEQYF
V: TRBV6-2/TRBV6-3
D: TRBD1
J: TRBJ2-7
size: .

DNA: TGCGCCAGCAGAGCACAGGGGCTAAACAGTGAGCAGTTCTTC
CDR3: CASRAQGLNSEQFF
V: TRBV4-1
D: TRBD1
J: TRBJ2-1
size: .

DNA: TGTGCCAGCAGCTTGGGAAGACAGGAGATCCCCTACGAGCAGTACTTC
CDR3: CASSLGRQEIPYEQYF
V: TRBV5-6
D: .
J: TRBJ2-7
size: .

DNA: TGTGCCAGTACCCTAGGAGGCTATGGCTACACCTTC
CDR3: CASTLGGYGYTF
V: TRBV19
D: .
J: TRBJ1-2
size: once

DNA: TGTGCCAGCAGTTTGACAGGGGGCAATGGCTACACCTTC
CDR3: CASSLTGGNGYTF
V: TRBV12-3/TRBV12-4
D: TRBD1
J: TRBJ1-2
size: .

DNA: TGTGCCAGCAGCTTTGCGGCCAGGGGCGACGGCTACACCTTC
CDR3: CASSFAARGDGYTF
V: TRBV11-2
D: .
J: TRBJ1-2
size: .

DNA: TGTGCCAGCAGCCCTCCCACCGGGGAGCTGTTTTTT
CDR3: CASSPPTGELFF
V: TRBV7-6
D: .
J: TRBJ2-2
size: .

DNA: TGCGCCAGCAGTGAAGGGACAAAAACCTACGAGCAGTACTTC
CDR3: CASSEGTKTYEQYF
V: TRBV10-2
D: .
J: TRBJ2-7
size: .

DNA: TGTGCCAGCAGCCACGAGCTGGTGGATGAGCAGTTCTTC
CDR3: CASSHELVDEQFF
V: TRBV4-2
D: .
J: TRBJ2-1
size: .

DNA: TGCGCCAGCAGCCAAGTTACCAACCCAGGGGGTGAGCAGTACTTC
CDR3: CASSQVTNPGGEQYF
V: TRBV5-1
D: TRBD1
J: TRBJ2-7
size: .

DNA: TGTGCCAGCAGCTTCGGTCTAGCGGGACCTGGGGGGACCGGGGAGCTGTTTTTT
CDR3: CASSFGLAGPGGTGELFF
V: TRBV7-6
D: TRBD2
J: TRBJ2-2
size: .

DNA: TGTGCCAGCAGCTTTATAAGGATCGGGTCCCCTAATTCACCCCTCCACTTT
CDR3: CASSFIRIGSPNSPLHF
V: TRBV11-2
D: .
J: TRBJ1-6
size: few